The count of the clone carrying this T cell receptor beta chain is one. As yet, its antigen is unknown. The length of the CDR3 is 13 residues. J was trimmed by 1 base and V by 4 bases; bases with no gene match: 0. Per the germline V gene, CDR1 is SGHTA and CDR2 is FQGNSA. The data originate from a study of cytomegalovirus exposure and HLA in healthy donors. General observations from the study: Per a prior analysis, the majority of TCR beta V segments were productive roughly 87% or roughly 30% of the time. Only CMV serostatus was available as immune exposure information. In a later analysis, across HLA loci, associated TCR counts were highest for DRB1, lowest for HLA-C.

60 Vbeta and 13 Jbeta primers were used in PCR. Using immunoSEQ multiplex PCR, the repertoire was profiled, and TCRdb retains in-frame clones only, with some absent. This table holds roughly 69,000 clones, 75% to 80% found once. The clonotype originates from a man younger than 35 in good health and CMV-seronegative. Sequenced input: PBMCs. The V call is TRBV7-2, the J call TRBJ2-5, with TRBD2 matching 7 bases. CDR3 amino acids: CASSWGGQETQYF. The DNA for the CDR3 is TGTGCCAGCAGCTGGGGGGGCCAAGAGACCCAGTACTTC. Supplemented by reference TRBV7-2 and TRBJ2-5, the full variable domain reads GAGVSQSPSNKVTEKGKDVELRCDPISGHTALYWYRQSLGQGLEFLIYFQGNSAPDKSGLPSDRFSAERTGGSVSTLTIQRTQQEDSAVYLCASSWGGQETQYFGPGTRLLVL.